Each of the 25 T cell receptor beta chains below was sequenced from the same sample in a study of cytotoxic CD8 clonotypes in ibrutinib-treated CLL. Here immunoSEQ multiplex PCR was the method, and the copy in TCRdb shows in-frame clones only, minus some. The table shows about 150,000 clones, with approximately 81% occurring only once. The sequencing here drew on PBMCs, taken after 12 months of ibrutinib treatment. Every receptor here comes from a human donor with chronic lymphocytic leukemia.

The J gene is TRBJ2-7, the V gene TRBV25-1; D is possibly TRBD1 (6 bases). Trimming took off 7 bases at V and 2 bases at J, with 12 bases between the two ends. Looked up from germline, CDR1 is MGHDK and CDR2 is SYGVNS. The CDR3 has 13 residues. CDR3 coding DNA: TGTGCCAGCAAAGGACAGAAACCCTACGAGCAGTACTTC. Protein product: CASKGQKPYEQYF.

This clone was counted between two and nine times. V usage is TRBV4-1 and J usage is TRBJ1-2, with D maybe TRBD1 (5 bases). The CDR3 sequence is 12 residues long. Germline assignment: CDR1 MGHRA and CDR2 YSYEKL. The ends were cut back, 3 bases at V and 3 bases at J, with 5 bases in the middle. As DNA, the CDR3 is TGCGCCAGCAGCCAGGGGGACTATGGCTACACCTTC. This codes for CASSQGDYGYTF.

The J gene is TRBJ2-7, the V gene TRBV4-2, with 7 nucleotides matching TRBD1. Trimming removed 1 base from V and 6 bases from J; junction bases left unmatched: 9. The CDR3 has 15 amino acids. The germline gives CDR1 LGHNA, CDR2 YNFKEQ. CDR3 DNA sequence: TGTGCCAGCAGCCAAGGAATGACAGGGACAGCCGAGCAGTACTTC. It encodes CASSQGMTGTAEQYF.

J is TRBJ2-1 and V is TRBV6-1, with D perhaps given as TRBD1 or TRBD2 (5 bases each). This CDR3 is 14 amino acids long. CDR1 and CDR2 (germline): MNHNS, SASEGT. The V and J ends lost 7 bases and 4 bases respectively, with 14 bases between them. The chain's CDR3 is CASIIGTLYNEQFF. The CDR3 DNA sequence: TGTGCCAGCATTATCGGGACGCTTTACAATGAGCAGTTCTTC.

This chain connects TRBV15 to TRBJ1-1; D possibly corresponds to TRBD1 (6 bases). The CDR3 extends over 14 amino acids. The germline gives CDR1 LNHNV, CDR2 YYDKDF (reference sequence). V was clipped by 5 bases and J by 5 bases, with 15 bases between them. The CDR3 region is CATSSGRDMTEAFF. The CDR3, as DNA: TGTGCCACCAGCTCCGGCAGGGACATGACTGAAGCTTTCTTT.

The chain employs TRBV2 and TRBJ2-3; the D is unclear. V was clipped by 0 bases and J by 6 bases, with 7 bases between them. The CDR3 loop spans 13 amino acids. Per germline, CDR1 SNHLY and CDR2 FYNNEI. The CDR3 loop is CASSEAQVDTQYF. CDR3 sequence (DNA): TGTGCCAGCAGTGAAGCGCAGGTGGATACGCAGTATTTT. Drawing the rest from reference TRBV2 and TRBJ2-3, the complete variable domain is EPEVTQTPSHQVTQMGQEVILRCVPISNHLYFYWYRQILGQKVEFLVSFYNNEISEKSEIFDDQFSVERPDGSNFTLKIRSTKLEDSAMYFCASSEAQVDTQYFGPGTRLTVL.

This chain links TRBV19 with TRBJ2-3; a possible D gene is TRBD1 (6 bases). V gave up 3 bases and J gave up 2 bases, with 12 bases separating them. Germline loops: CDR1 LNHDA, CDR2 SQIVND (reference sequence). There are 15 residues in the CDR3. The CDR3 DNA sequence: TGTGCCAGTAGTATGCTGGACAGACCCACAGATACGCAGTATTTT. This sequence encodes CASSMLDRPTDTQYF.

The chain couples TRBV7-9 to TRBJ2-7, with D possibly TRBD2 on 6 matching bases. Germline CDR1 is SEHNR and CDR2 is FQNEAQ (reference sequence). This CDR3 spans 16 amino acids. V was trimmed by 5 bases and J by 1 base, leaving 18 bases between them. CDR3 sequence (DNA): TGTGCCAGCAGCGCTTACTTTCGGGAGTCTTCCTACGAGCAGTACTTC. The encoded protein is CASSAYFRESSYEQYF.

This clone was recorded once. This rearrangement joins TRBV5-1 to TRBJ2-5; D unclear. CDR1 and CDR2 from the germline V gene are SGHRS and YFSETQ. This CDR3 region has 13 residues. The V gene lost 0 bases and the J gene lost 1 base, with 4 bases spanning the gap. The CDR3 DNA follows: TGCGCCAGCAGCTTGGTATCCCAAGAGACCCAGTACTTC. Encoded protein: CASSLVSQETQYF.

This clone was seen just once. CDR3 in DNA: TGTGCCAGCAGCTCGAAGTACGACAGGTCCAGTGAGCAGTTCTTC. It is translated as CASSSKYDRSSEQFF. The chain joins TRBV7-2 to TRBJ2-1, with D perhaps TRBD1 (6 bases). There are 15 residues in the CDR3. Per germline, CDR1 SGHTA and CDR2 FQGNSA. Trimming removed 4 bases at V and 9 bases at J, with 19 bases between. Complete variable domain (other parts from reference TRBV7-2 and TRBJ2-1): GAGVSQSPSNKVTEKGKDVELRCDPISGHTALYWYRQSLGQGLEFLIYFQGNSAPDKSGLPSDRFSAERTGGSVSTLTIQRTQQEDSAVYLCASSSKYDRSSEQFFGPGTRLTVL.

This clone was seen more than once but under ten times. A read error may produce the germline difference seen at one junction end. The V and J genes are TRBV7-7 and TRBJ2-1; D is uncertain. Germline V gives CDR1 SSHAT, CDR2 FNYEAQ (reference sequence). The CDR3 runs to 13 residues. The CDR3 DNA follows: TGTGCTAGCAGCTCGACACGATACAATGAGCAGTTCTTC. Translating gives CASSSTRYNEQFF.

This chain joins TRBV4-1 and TRBJ2-5; TRBD1 is a possible D gene (6 bases). The CDR3 sequence is 13 residues long. CDR1 is MGHRA and CDR2 is YSYEKL in the germline V gene. V was pared by 5 bases and J by 5 bases, with 12 bases between. CDR3 nucleotide sequence: TGCGCCAGCAGCAAGGGACAACGGGAGACCCAGTACTTC. Protein sequence: CASSKGQRETQYF.

The chain is built from TRBV9 and TRBJ2-1; D might be TRBD2 (5 bases). V shed 4 bases and J shed 7 bases, with 15 bases lying between them. CDR3 length equals 14 residues. Germline V CDR1 and CDR2: SGDLS, YYNGEE. The CDR3 loop is CASSTTSLGNEQFF. The CDR3, as DNA: TGTGCCAGCAGCACTACTAGTTTGGGGAATGAGCAGTTCTTC.

The chain recombines TRBV7-9 with TRBJ2-7; 8 bases align to TRBD2. Germline V gene sequence: CDR1 SEHNR, CDR2 FQNEAQ (reference sequence). The CDR3 runs 16 residues. With V trimmed by 2 bases and J by 3 bases, 9 bases remained unmatched. CDR3 protein: CASSLRPGLENYEQYF. In nucleotides, the CDR3 is TGTGCCAGCAGCTTAAGACCGGGACTAGAGAACTACGAGCAGTACTTC.

The chain uses TRBV11-3 and TRBJ2-6, with D possibly TRBD1 on 6 matching bases. In germline, CDR1 is SGHNT, CDR2 YENEEA. Trimming took off 6 bases at V and 0 bases at J, with 15 bases between the two ends. The length of the CDR3 is 17 residues. The CDR3 spells CASSLGAGVSGANVLTF. CDR3 DNA sequence: TGTGCCAGCAGTCTGGGGGCAGGAGTCTCTGGGGCCAACGTCCTGACTTTC. The full variable domain, with the rest looked up from reference TRBV11-3 and TRBJ2-6, is EAGVVQSPRYKIIEKKQPVAFWCNPISGHNTLYWYLQNLGQGPELLIRYENEEAVDDSQLPKDRFSAERLKGVDSTLKIQPAELGDSAVYLCASSLGAGVSGANVLTFGAGSRLTVL.

The rearrangement joins TRBV10-3 to TRBJ2-7; 8 bases are shared with TRBD2. The CDR3 extends over 14 amino acids. V was clipped by 6 bases and J by 2 bases; unmatched bases: 6. CDR1 ENHRY and CDR2 SYGVKD come from the germline V gene. CDR3: CAISPLADTYEQYF. In DNA, the CDR3 is TGTGCCATCAGCCCACTAGCGGACACCTACGAGCAGTACTTC.

The chain's CDR3 is CASSKRQEGTGELFF. The CDR3, as DNA: TGTGCCAGCAGCAAGAGACAGGAGGGCACCGGGGAGCTGTTTTTT. The V and J genes are TRBV4-2 and TRBJ2-2; D tentatively reads TRBD1 or TRBD2 (6 bases each). There are 15 residues in the CDR3. Germline values: CDR1 LGHNA, CDR2 YNFKEQ. V lost 5 bases and J lost 4, with 14 bases in between.

This rearrangement joins TRBV6-5 to TRBJ1-3; tentative D call: TRBD1 (6 bases). V lost 2 bases to trimming and J lost 0 bases, with 8 bases between them. There are 15 residues in the CDR3. Germline CDR1 and CDR2: MNHEY and SVGAGI. CDR3 DNA sequence: TGTGCCAGCAGTTACCGGACAGCCTCTGGAAACACCATATATTTT. It codes for CASSYRTASGNTIYF.

About this clone itself: A junction boundary mismatches the germline segment, possibly from a read error. This chain joins TRBV27 and TRBJ2-7; 8 bases map to TRBD2. Germline V gene data show CDR1 as MNHEY and CDR2 as SMNVEV (reference sequence). The CDR3 runs to 15 residues. The CDR3 here is CTSSLSGTRSYEQYF. Here the CDR3 DNA reads TGTACCAGCAGTTTATCGGGGACTAGATCCTACGAGCAGTACTTC.

The chain carries TRBV2 and TRBJ2-4; D may be TRBD1 (6 bases). CDR3 length equals 13 residues. Germline V lookup: CDR1 SNHLY, CDR2 FYNNEI. The germline V and J ends were trimmed by 5 bases and 9 bases, with 14 bases remaining between them. The CDR3 region has the DNA TGTGCCAGCAGTCAAGGGGGATTTGGCATTCAGTACTTC. Translation gives CASSQGGFGIQYF.

This chain links TRBV10-3 with TRBJ2-5; D is undetermined. Trimming stripped 5 bases from V and 5 bases from J, with 12 bases between. Per germline, CDR1 ENHRY and CDR2 SYGVKD. The CDR3 spans 13 residues. This chain's CDR3 is CAISIDFRETQYF. The DNA of the CDR3 is TGTGCCATCAGTATCGACTTTCGGGAGACCCAGTACTTC.

This chain links TRBV11-2 with TRBJ2-3; maybe TRBD1 (6 bases). V lost 5 bases, J lost 0 bases, and 12 bases lay in between. From germline, CDR1 is SGHAT and CDR2 FQNNGV. The CDR3 runs 15 residues. The CDR3 sequence is CASSATGTSTDTQYF. CDR3 in DNA: TGTGCCAGCAGCGCAACCGGGACAAGCACAGATACGCAGTATTTT.

The rearrangement uses TRBV19 and TRBJ1-1, with D perhaps matching TRBD1 (6 bases). The CDR3 spans 15 residues. Trimming took 5 bases from V and 5 from J, leaving 18 bases between them. Germline CDR1 is LNHDA and CDR2 is SQIVND (reference sequence). Written as DNA, the CDR3 is TGTGCCAGTAGTTCCTGGACGGAGGGGGTAACTGAAGCTTTCTTT. This translates into CASSSWTEGVTEAFF.

This chain links TRBV6-5 with TRBJ2-7; the match to TRBD2 covers 7 bases. The CDR3 has 15 residues. V shed 0 bases and J 3 bases; nucleotides not matched to a gene: 5. Per the germline V gene, CDR1 is MNHEY and CDR2 is SVGAGI. CDR3 loop: CASSYSSGGSYEQYF. The CDR3 DNA reads TGTGCCAGCAGTTACTCCTCGGGGGGTAGCTACGAGCAGTACTTC.

This sequence joins TRBV15 and TRBJ2-7; D is possibly TRBD1 (5 bases). This CDR3 region has 14 residues. In germline, CDR1 is LNHNV, CDR2 YYDKDF (reference sequence). Trimming pared 3 bases from V and 0 bases from J, leaving 9 bases between. The CDR3 reads CATSRRQSSYEQYF. CDR3 nucleotides: TGTGCCACCAGCAGGCGACAGAGCTCCTACGAGCAGTACTTC. Full variable domain (rest looked up from reference TRBV15 and TRBJ2-7): DAMVIQNPRYQVTQFGKPVTLSCSQTLNHNVMYWYQQKSSQAPKLLFHYYDKDFNNEADTPDNFQSRRPNTSFCFLDIRSPGLGDTAMYLCATSRRQSSYEQYFGPGTRLTVT.